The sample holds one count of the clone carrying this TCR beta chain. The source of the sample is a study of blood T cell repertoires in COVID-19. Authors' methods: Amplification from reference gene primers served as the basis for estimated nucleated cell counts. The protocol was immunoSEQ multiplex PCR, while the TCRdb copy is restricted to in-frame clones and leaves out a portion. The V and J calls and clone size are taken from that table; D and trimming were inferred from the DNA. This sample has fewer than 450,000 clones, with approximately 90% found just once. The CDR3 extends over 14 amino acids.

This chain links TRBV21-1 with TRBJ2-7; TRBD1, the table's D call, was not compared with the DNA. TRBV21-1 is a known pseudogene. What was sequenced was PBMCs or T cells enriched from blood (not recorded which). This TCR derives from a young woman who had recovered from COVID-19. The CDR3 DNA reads TGTGCCAGCAGCAAAGTTAGACACTCCTACGAGCAGTACTTC. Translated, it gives CASSKVRHSYEQYF.